This record concerns one TCR beta chain sequence. Its matching antigen is unknown. These data belong to a study of shared clonotypes between healthy human individuals. Study findings and constraints: With a few donors compared, 4% to 5% of naive CD4 clonotypes were shared. The sole specimen, blood, was sampled, and tissue repertoires likely differ.

Several immunoSEQ plates held equal portions of the genomic DNA taken from each subset. In the original analysis: With immunoSEQ giving junction-only sequences and no quality scores, filtering differed. Sequencing used immunoSEQ multiplex PCR; TCRdb keeps in-frame clones, though not all of them. V and J calls and clone size are those listed in that table; D and trimming were worked out from the DNA. The sample records 1,400,000 or so clones, approximately 98.5% being singletons. Looked up from germline, CDR1 is MNHNS and CDR2 is SASEGT. The CDR3 runs to 12 residues. Trimming cost V 3 bases and J 4 bases, with 5 bases left between them.

Sequenced sample: naive CD4+ T cells sorted from blood. Subset indicated: CD45RA+ positively selected. The chain couples TRBV6-1 to TRBJ2-3; D not resolved. This clonotype was sampled from a man in his thirties or forties in good health. The CDR3 nucleotides are TGTGCCAGCAGTGAGGGTCCAGATACGCAGTATTTT. This translates into CASSEGPDTQYF.